The subject of this entry is one T cell receptor (beta chain). The data are from a study of blood T cell repertoires in COVID-19. This CDR3 contains 17 residues. Unmatched junction bases numbered 13, after V lost 5 bases and J lost 5 bases. CDR1 is SGHNT, CDR2 YENEEA, per germline. The assay was immunoSEQ multiplex PCR, and TCRdb's table has in-frame clones only and misses some. This sample carries 150,000 to 200,000 clones, 89% of them seen once, and the ten largest clones take around 0.77%. Sequencing used PBMCs or T cells enriched from blood (not recorded which). The chain carries TRBV11-3 and TRBJ2-1; 9 bases map to TRBD2. This clonotype was obtained from a woman in her late teens or twenties who had recovered from COVID-19. CDR3 sequence (DNA): TGTGCCAGCAGCCGTGGCGGGAGGGCCAGGGGAAACAATGAGCAGTTCTTC. This codes for CASSRGGRARGNNEQFF.